The rows below give T cell receptor beta chains drawn from one sample of a study of cytomegalovirus exposure and HLA in healthy donors. Sequencing was performed with immunoSEQ multiplex PCR; in TCRdb, only in-frame clones are kept and a portion is missing. This table holds roughly 140,000 clones, around 79% found once. Input material: PBMCs. The receptors shown here come from a human donor in good health. Both conserved end residues are part of each CDR3. A D gene is named only where the DNA matches it firmly. Clone sizes are given selectively: once, few, many, or a class where the clone is expanded.

j_gene	d_gene	v_gene	abundance	CDR3nt	CDR3aa
TRBJ2-3	TRBD2	TRBV5-1	NA	TGCGCCAGCAACCTACGGGGCGGGAGTGGGGCAGATACGCAGTATTTT	CASNLRGGSGADTQYF
TRBJ2-7	TRBD1	TRBV7-2	once	TGTGCCAGCAGCTTTGGACAGGGTTCCTACGAGCAGTACTTC	CASSFGQGSYEQYF
TRBJ2-1	TRBD1	TRBV10-1	few	TGCGCCAGCACAAGAACAGGGGAATCTGAGCAGTTCTTC	CASTRTGESEQFF
TRBJ2-2	TRBD1	TRBV7-2	NA	TGTGCCAGCAGCTTTCCTATCGGACAGGGGACCACCGGGGAGCTGTTTTTT	CASSFPIGQGTTGELFF
TRBJ2-1	NA	TRBV7-3	NA	TGTGCCAGCAGCTCAGGGGATAGCGTCAATGAGCAGTTCTTC	CASSSGDSVNEQFF
TRBJ2-3	NA	TRBV13	NA	TGTGCCAGCAGCTTCCTTTTTGGTGGGAGTGGCACAGATACGCAGTATTTT	CASSFLFGGSGTDTQYF
TRBJ1-3	NA	TRBV5-6	NA	TGTGCCAGCAGCTTGACTCGGGTAATTGGAAACACCATATATTTT	CASSLTRVIGNTIYF
TRBJ1-4	TRBD1	TRBV30	NA	TGTGCCTGGGCGCCGGGACAGGGGTCAACTAATGAAAAACTGTTTTTT	CAWAPGQGSTNEKLFF
TRBJ1-2	TRBD1	TRBV7-6	NA	TGTGCCAGCAGCTTAGCCGCGGACAGGGGAGGCTACACCTTC	CASSLAADRGGYTF
TRBJ2-7	TRBD2	TRBV4-3	NA	TGCGCCAGCAGCCAAGAGGCTAGCGGCCTCTACGAGCAGTACTTC	CASSQEASGLYEQYF
TRBJ1-1	TRBD1	TRBV5-1	few	TGCGCCAGCAGCACCCTAGAATTACGGGACAGGGGCCTCACGAACACTGAAGCTTTCTTT	CASSTLELRDRGLTNTEAFF
TRBJ1-1	NA	TRBV21-1	NA	TGTGCCAGCACCCGGACAGGGACGGGCACTGAAGCTTTCTTT	CASTRTGTGTEAFF
TRBJ2-2	TRBD2	TRBV19	NA	TGTGCCAGTAGTATCACTAGCGGGGCCACCGGGGAGCTGTTTTTT	CASSITSGATGELFF
TRBJ1-2	NA	TRBV5-6	NA	TGTGCCAGCAGCTTGACAGGGATCGGCTACACCTTC	CASSLTGIGYTF
TRBJ2-7	NA	TRBV6-6	NA	TGTGCCAGCAGTTCCACTCCCCCTCGGACAGCTTACGAGCAGTACTTC	CASSSTPPRTAYEQYF
TRBJ1-1	NA	TRBV7-6	NA	TGTGCCAGCAGCTTATCGGGGGAAATGAACACTGAAGCTTTCTTT	CASSLSGEMNTEAFF
TRBJ2-1	NA	TRBV10-3	NA	TGTGCCATCAGTGAAGTAACTAGGAAGCACAATGAGCAGTTCTTC	CAISEVTRKHNEQFF
TRBJ2-5	TRBD2	TRBV6-6	NA	TGTGCCAGCAGTCCCCCGACTAGCGGGGAAGAGACCCAGTACTTC	CASSPPTSGEETQYF
TRBJ1-1	NA	TRBV29-1	NA	TGCAGCGTTGAAGGGGGAGGCACTGAAGCTTTCTTT	CSVEGGGTEAFF
TRBJ2-7	TRBD2	TRBV29-1	NA	TGCAGCGTTGAACTGACTAGCGGGGGGCAGGAGCAGTACTTC	CSVELTSGGQEQYF
TRBJ1-1	TRBD1	TRBV4-1	NA	TGCGCCAGCAGCCAAGTGACAGGGATCTCTGAAGCTTTCTTT	CASSQVTGISEAFF
TRBJ2-1	NA	TRBV11-3	NA	TGTGCCAGCAGCCACGAGGGAGGCTACTACAATGAGCAGTTCTTC	CASSHEGGYYNEQFF
TRBJ2-1	TRBD2	TRBV7-3	NA	TGTGCCAGCAGCGTTAGCGGGAGGGCCAATGAGCAGTTCTTC	CASSVSGRANEQFF
TRBJ2-2	TRBD2	TRBV29-1	once	TGCAGCGGTCGACTAGCGGGAGGCCCCGGGGAGCTGTTTTTT	CSGRLAGGPGELFF
TRBJ1-1	NA	TRBV7-2	NA	TGTGCCAGCAGCCACTATAACCGAGCCCCCCCTGAAGCTTTCTTT	CASSHYNRAPPEAFF
TRBJ2-7	NA	TRBV11-2	NA	TGTGCCAGCAGCTTGTTAGTGGGAGGCACCTACGAGCAGTACTTC	CASSLLVGGTYEQYF
TRBJ1-6	TRBD1	TRBV5-4	NA	TGTGCCAGCGCCTTAACACCCGACAGGGCTTACAATTCACCCCTCCACTTT	CASALTPDRAYNSPLHF
TRBJ2-7	NA	TRBV10-1	NA	TGCGCCAGCAGTGAGTCCAGGGGAAGTGGGTACGAGCAGTACTTC	CASSESRGSGYEQYF
TRBJ1-2	NA	TRBV6-1	NA	TGTGCCAGCAGTGAAGGGGGGAGGGCCCGCTGGTATGGCTACACCTTC	CASSEGGRARWYGYTF
TRBJ2-5	TRBD2	TRBV20-1	NA	TGCAGTGCTGGGACTAGCGAGACCCAGTACTTC	CSAGTSETQYF
TRBJ2-3	TRBD1	TRBV5-4	few	TGTGCCAGCAGCTTGGACAGGGGAGATACGCAGTATTTT	CASSLDRGDTQYF